What follows are 11 T cell receptor beta chains derived from one specimen sequenced in a study of cytomegalovirus exposure and HLA in healthy donors. Vbeta (60) and Jbeta (13) primers were used in the PCR. Sequencing used immunoSEQ multiplex PCR; TCRdb keeps in-frame clones, though not all of them. The sample has 150,000 or so clones, about three quarters seen once; the top ten hold 1.3% to 1.5%. Sequenced: PBMCs. Receptor source: a woman aged 25 to 45 in good health and CMV-seronegative.

V usage is TRBV5-1 and J usage is TRBJ2-1, with D perhaps TRBD2 (5 bases). Germline assignment: CDR1 SGHRS and CDR2 YFSETQ. The germline V and J ends were trimmed by 3 bases and 10 bases, with 23 bases remaining between them. The CDR3 is 16 amino acids. Here the CDR3 reads CASSYAAGATKGEQFF. The CDR3 coding sequence is TGCGCCAGCAGCTACGCCGCGGGCGCCACCAAGGGCGAGCAGTTCTTC.

As for this clone: Germline and junction disagree at one end, which may indicate a read error. The CDR3 DNA reads as TGTGCCAGCAGCCTGACAGGGGACACTGAAGTTTTCTTT. It translates to CASSLTGDTEVFF. This sequence joins TRBV28 and TRBJ1-1, with 8 bases aligning to TRBD1. The germline gives CDR1 MDHEN, CDR2 SYDVKM. CDR3 length: 13 residues. Full variable domain (missing parts from reference TRBV28 and TRBJ1-1): DVKVTQSSRYLVKRTGEKVFLECVQDMDHENMFWYRQDPGLGLRLIYFSYDVKMKEKGDIPEGYSVSREKKERFSLILESASTNQTSMYLCASSLTGDTEVFFGQGTRLTVV.

This chain links TRBV7-9 with TRBJ1-1; D is possibly TRBD1 (5 bases). Trimming left V 2 bases short and J 7 bases short, with 8 bases between. The germline V gene encodes CDR1 SEHNR and CDR2 FQNEAQ (reference sequence). The CDR3 spans 12 residues. CDR3 sequence (DNA): TGTGCCAGCAGCTTAAGTAGGGGTGAAGCTTTCTTT. As protein: CASSLSRGEAFF. The complete variable domain, with remaining parts taken from reference TRBV7-9 and TRBJ1-1, reads DTGVSQNPRHKITKRGQNVTFRCDPISEHNRLYWYRQTLGQGPEFLTYFQNEAQLEKSRLLSDRFSAERPKGSFSTLEIQRTEQGDSAMYLCASSLSRGEAFFGQGTRLTVV.

The chain uses TRBV2 and TRBJ2-7, with D tentatively TRBD1 (6 bases). The V gene's germline CDR1 is SNHLY and CDR2 FYNNEI. The length of the CDR3 is 13 residues. Trimming shortened V by 8 bases and J by 3 bases, and 14 bases separated the two germline ends. The CDR3 DNA is TGTGCCAGCGGGGATACAGGGATCTACGAGCAGTACTTC. This gives the protein CASGDTGIYEQYF.

V is TRBV5-6 and J is TRBJ2-1; 10 bases are a match to TRBD1. V shed 5 bases and J 8 bases; nucleotides not matched to a gene: 10. Germline lookup yields CDR1 SGHDT and CDR2 YYEEEE. This CDR3 region has 15 residues. CDR3 bases: TGTGCCAGCAGTTCTCCGGGACAGGGGTACTATGAGCAGTTCTTC. Translating gives CASSSPGQGYYEQFF. The variable domain in full, completed from reference TRBV5-6 and TRBJ2-1, reads DAGVTQSPTHLIKTRGQQVTLRCSPKSGHDTVSWYQQALGQGPQFIFQYYEEEERQRGNFPDRFSGHQFPNYSSELNVNALLLGDSALYLCASSSPGQGYYEQFFGPGTRLTVL.

This rearrangement joins TRBV29-1 to TRBJ1-3; 8 nucleotides agree with TRBD1. The germline V gene encodes CDR1 SQVTM and CDR2 ANQGSEA. V lost 4 bases, J lost 2 bases, and 4 bases stayed unmatched. This CDR3 spans 14 amino acids. CDR3 residues: CSVAPTGAGNTIYF. CDR3 in DNA: TGCAGCGTTGCCCCGACAGGGGCTGGAAACACCATATATTTT.

This clone turned up a few times. Compared with germline, one end of the junction differs, possibly owing to a read error. This rearrangement joins TRBV5-1 to TRBJ1-1; D is uncertain. Germline loops: CDR1 SGHRS, CDR2 YFSETQ. The length of the CDR3 is 9 residues. The CDR3 DNA sequence: TGTGCCCCCCGCGCTGAAGCTTTCTTT. This codes for CAPRAEAFF.

Worth noting for this clone: This sample includes further DNA sequences coding for the same CDR3. This chain connects TRBV2 to TRBJ1-1, with TRBD1 matching over 10 bases. CDR3 length equals 12 residues. Germline lookup yields CDR1 SNHLY and CDR2 FYNNEI. Trimming removed 8 bases from V and 4 bases from J; junction bases left unmatched: 1. CDR3 sequence reads: CASRTGGTEAFF. The CDR3 DNA follows: TGTGCCAGCCGGACAGGGGGCACTGAAGCTTTCTTT.

As for this clone: This same CDR3 is encoded by further DNA sequences in the sample. This chain uses TRBV5-1 with TRBJ2-5; 9 bases are a match to TRBD2. Germline assignment: CDR1 SGHRS and CDR2 YFSETQ. The V segment lost 6 bases and the J segment 5 bases; nucleotides outside the gene matches: 5. The CDR3 loop spans 13 amino acids. The CDR3 loop reads CASMRGGLETQYF. In DNA, the CDR3 is TGCGCCAGCATGCGGGGGGGCCTTGAGACCCAGTACTTC.

The chain employs TRBV2 and TRBJ1-5; 7 bases match TRBD1. The germline CDR1 and CDR2 sequences are SNHLY and FYNNEI. V dropped 7 bases and J dropped 4; count of bases not matched to a gene: 13. The length of the CDR3 is 16 residues. CDR3: CASTPSGQPSNQPQHF. Written as DNA, the CDR3 is TGTGCCAGCACCCCTTCGGGACAGCCCTCAAATCAGCCCCAGCATTTT. Full variable domain (outside the CDR3, taken from reference TRBV2 and TRBJ1-5): EPEVTQTPSHQVTQMGQEVILRCVPISNHLYFYWYRQILGQKVEFLVSFYNNEISEKSEIFDDQFSVERPDGSNFTLKIRSTKLEDSAMYFCASTPSGQPSNQPQHFGDGTRLSIL.

This chain joins TRBV15 and TRBJ1-5, with 8 nucleotides matching TRBD1. CDR3 length: 16 residues. V was clipped by 2 bases and J by 5 bases; unmatched bases: 8. CDR1 and CDR2 (germline): LNHNV, YYDKDF (reference sequence). The CDR3 here is CATSRSFDRGHQPQHF. DNA of the CDR3: TGTGCCACCAGCAGATCCTTCGACAGGGGACATCAGCCCCAGCATTTT.